This TCR beta chain stems from a study of blood T cells in healthy people across ages. Through a sample-barcoded 5' primer and a J-beta primer mix, a second PCR was run for roughly 6 to 12 cycles. CDR3-containing paired-end reads numbering at least 2.5 million came from each sample. MiXCR was run by TCRdb on the 5' RACE reads, yielding one entry per CDR3 protein. Of around 1.5 million distinct CDR3 sequences in the sample, roughly 60% were seen once. With respect to this clonotype: Its target is not known.

Broader study findings: Naive T cell percentage and TCR beta diversity correlated strongly.

Donor samples were obtained from healthy Caucasian individuals from Russia, aged about 6 to 100. Germline V gene lookup returns CDR1 DFQATT and CDR2 SNEGSKA (reference sequence). V trimming: 6 bases; J trimming: 4 bases; junction bases outside the gene matches: 13. The CDR3 spans 15 residues. V is TRBV20-1 and J is TRBJ2-3; 7 nucleotides align to TRBD1. Material: blood. The origin of this receptor is a man aged 18 to 29 in good health. The CDR3 bases are TGCAGTGCCCAAAATCACAGGGGTGTTGCAGATACGCAGTATTTT. Translated, it gives CSAQNHRGVADTQYF.